This T cell receptor (beta chain) was sequenced in a study of identical twins. Broader study findings: Fewer insertions marked abundant cord blood beta clonotypes; young adult naive trended weakly, memory not at all. Conclusions leaned on cross-sectional statistical analysis and did not track the same donors over time.

Template switching introduced a universal primer site, and the cDNA bore unique molecular identifiers. MiXCR, applied by TCRdb to the 5' RACE reads, yields one record per CDR3 protein. The sample holds 400,000 to 600,000 distinct CDR3 sequences, 20% to 25% seen once. This clonotype was picked up a small number of times. Its cognate antigen is unknown. The same data also went into a second study, on yellow fever vaccine responses in identical twins.

Material: CD4+ T cells sorted from blood. The sequence was obtained from a woman in her late teens or twenties in good health.

CDR3 in DNA: TGTGCCAGCAGTTCCTCCGGGACAGCCTACGAGCAGTACTTC. The encoded protein is CASSSSGTAYEQYF. V usage is TRBV12-3 or TRBV12-4 and J usage is TRBJ2-7; 7 bases fit TRBD1. After removal of 4 bases from V and 2 bases from J, the junction contained 5 bases not matched to a gene. CDR3 length: 14 amino acids.